The 17 T cell receptor beta chains below come from one sample, sequenced in a study of neurological immune-mediated disorders. TCRdb itself ran the 5' RACE reads through MiXCR, one entry per CDR3 protein. The sample lists 50,000 to 60,000 distinct CDR3 sequences, under 5% occurring once. The sequenced sample was CD4+ T cells from blood. Every receptor here comes from a middle-aged woman with multiple sclerosis.

This clonotype was recorded at least ten times. This rearrangement joins TRBV4-2 to TRBJ1-2; the D is unclear. V lost 1 base and J lost 4, with 16 bases in between. The CDR3 sequence is 16 residues long. The V gene's germline CDR1 is LGHNA and CDR2 YNFKEQ. CDR3 protein: CASSQGKAQRSYGYTF. In nucleotides, the CDR3 is TGTGCCAGCAGCCAAGGAAAAGCTCAGCGGTCCTATGGCTACACCTTC.

This clonotype was found many times. The chain joins TRBV5-1 to TRBJ2-1; 11 positions agree with TRBD2. V was clipped by 1 base and J by 6 bases; unmatched bases: 0. The CDR3 is made up of 14 amino acids. Germline V gene sequence: CDR1 SGHRS, CDR2 YFSETQ. CDR3 sequence (DNA): TGCGCCAGCAGCTTGCTAGCGGGGGGCAATGAGCAGTTCTTC. As protein: CASSLLAGGNEQFF.

This clonotype appeared many times. The chain recombines TRBV24-1 with TRBJ2-2, with TRBD1 matching over 7 bases. The V and J ends lost 4 bases and 1 base, in that order; junction bases with no gene match: 11. The germline V gene encodes CDR1 KGHDR and CDR2 SFDVKD. The CDR3 runs to 18 residues. CDR3 sequence: CATSDPKTGPLNTGELFF. The CDR3 DNA reads as TGTGCCACCAGTGACCCAAAGACAGGGCCACTGAACACCGGGGAGCTGTTTTTT.

This clonotype appeared many times. The chain joins TRBV6-5 to TRBJ1-2; possibly TRBD1 for D (5 bases). Germline CDR1 MNHEY, CDR2 SVGAGI. Trimming took off 4 bases at V and 4 bases at J, with 16 bases between the two ends. The CDR3 extends over 15 amino acids. Here the CDR3 reads CASSSTGLGAYGYTF. CDR3 sequence (DNA): TGTGCCAGCAGTTCAACGGGCCTAGGGGCCTATGGCTACACCTTC.

There are many counts of this clonotype. This chain joins TRBV4-1 and TRBJ1-6; D unclear. Trimming removed 0 bases at V and 13 bases at J, with 7 bases between. The CDR3 is 12 amino acids. CDR1 MGHRA and CDR2 YSYEKL come from the germline V gene. The CDR3 nucleotides read TGCGCCAGCAGCCAAGAAGTAGGGCCCCTCCACTTT. Translated, it gives CASSQEVGPLHF.

This clonotype was detected many times. The chain carries TRBV29-1 and TRBJ1-5; D possibly corresponds to TRBD1 (5 bases). Germline V CDR1 and CDR2: SQVTM, ANQGSEA. This CDR3 is built from 13 residues. The V end was cut by 4 bases, the J end by 4 bases, with 11 bases between. The CDR3 loop reads CSVATDLNQPQHF. As DNA, the CDR3 is TGCAGCGTTGCGACAGATCTTAATCAGCCCCAGCATTTT.

This clonotype appeared many times. The chain joins TRBV4-1 to TRBJ2-7; D may match TRBD1 or TRBD2 (5 bases each). V lost 4 bases to trimming and J lost 1 base, with 11 bases between them. Per the germline V gene, CDR1 is MGHRA and CDR2 is YSYEKL. The CDR3 covers 14 residues. The DNA for the CDR3 is TGCGCCAGCAGCCGGGACCAAGCTTCCTACGAGCAGTACTTC. Amino acid sequence: CASSRDQASYEQYF.

This clonotype was detected ten times or more. The gene calls are TRBV6-5 and TRBJ2-7, with 8 bases aligning to TRBD1. Germline assignment: CDR1 MNHEY and CDR2 SVGAGI. The CDR3 extends over 15 amino acids. V lost 6 bases and J lost 2; bases outside the gene matches: 9. The CDR3 here is CASSQRGTGAYEQYF. The CDR3 bases are TGTGCCAGCAGCCAGAGAGGGACAGGAGCCTACGAGCAGTACTTC.

This clonotype has ten or more counts. CDR3 in DNA: TGCAGTGCTCGTCCACCGGGACACCTAAACTATGGCTACACCTTC. Encoded protein: CSARPPGHLNYGYTF. The V call is TRBV20-1, the J call TRBJ1-2, with D maybe TRBD1 (6 bases). In germline, CDR1 is DFQATT, CDR2 SNEGSKA (reference sequence). Trimming removed 5 bases at V and 2 bases at J, with 18 bases between. This CDR3 contains 15 residues.

This clonotype was recorded at least ten times. This rearrangement joins TRBV6-5 to TRBJ2-1; 14 positions match TRBD2. CDR3 length: 17 amino acids. V lost 6 bases to trimming and J lost 6 bases; unmatched junction nucleotides: 10. CDR1 is MNHEY and CDR2 is SVGAGI in the germline V gene. The CDR3 reads CASRRNGLAGGTNEQFF. As DNA, the CDR3 is TGTGCCAGCAGGAGAAATGGACTAGCGGGGGGAACCAATGAGCAGTTCTTC.

This clonotype appeared many times. V is TRBV5-1 and J is TRBJ2-1; 7 nucleotides agree with TRBD1. CDR1 SGHRS and CDR2 YFSETQ come from the germline V gene. J gave up 3 bases and V 0 bases, and 9 bases lay outside the gene matches. The CDR3 is made up of 17 amino acids. The CDR3: CASSLEGTVARYNEQFF. As DNA, the CDR3 is TGCGCCAGCAGCTTGGAGGGGACAGTGGCCCGCTACAATGAGCAGTTCTTC.

There are many counts of this clonotype. The chain has TRBV29-1 and TRBJ2-3, with 16 bases that match TRBD2. The length of the CDR3 is 15 residues. Germline lookup yields CDR1 SQVTM and CDR2 ANQGSEA. J lost 3 bases, V lost 5 bases, and 2 bases had no gene match. CDR3 nucleotide sequence: TGCAGCGTTAGGGGACTAGCGGGGGGGACAGATACGCAGTATTTT. It specifies CSVRGLAGGTDTQYF.

This clonotype occurred many times. The gene calls are TRBV7-9 and TRBJ1-4, with 8 bases lining up with TRBD1. V lost 6 bases and J lost 8; bases outside the gene matches: 8. Per germline, CDR1 SEHNR and CDR2 FQNEAQ (reference sequence). There are 14 residues in the CDR3. For the CDR3, the DNA is TGTGCCAGCAGTTTACAGGGGGTGGAAGAAAAACTGTTTTTT. Translating it yields CASSLQGVEEKLFF.

This clonotype was observed many times. This chain joins TRBV20-1 and TRBJ1-6; D is perhaps TRBD1 (5 bases). Trimming left V 0 bases short and J 3 bases short, with 15 bases between. Germline CDR1 DFQATT, CDR2 SNEGSKA (reference sequence). The CDR3 is made up of 17 amino acids. Here the CDR3 DNA reads TGCAGTGCTAGAGATGCCGGGGGTGGGGTCTATAATTCACCCCTCCACTTT. Protein sequence: CSARDAGGGVYNSPLHF.

This clonotype occurred many times. CDR3 DNA: TGTGCCAGCAGCCAAGAGATCGGCGGGAGAGCTTTCTTT. This translates into CASSQEIGGRAFF. The chain links TRBV14 to TRBJ1-1; D remains unclear. Germline-derived CDR1 and CDR2 are SGHDN and FVKESK. The V end lost 0 bases, the J end lost 10 bases, and 12 bases lay between the germline ends. There are 13 residues in the CDR3.

The table lists this clonotype with many counts. The chain recombines TRBV5-1 with TRBJ1-2; D perhaps matches TRBD1 (5 bases). The CDR3 runs 14 residues. The V end lost 0 bases, the J end lost 2 bases, and 8 bases lay between the germline ends. Germline V gives CDR1 SGHRS, CDR2 YFSETQ. The CDR3 is CASSLAGGNYGYTF. The CDR3 DNA follows: TGCGCCAGCAGCTTGGCCGGGGGAAACTATGGCTACACCTTC.

This clonotype was seen many times. This chain connects TRBV7-2 to TRBJ2-5; 8 bases are shared with TRBD2. Germline V gives CDR1 SGHTA, CDR2 FQGNSA. The CDR3 runs 12 residues. V trimming: 6 bases; J trimming: 5 bases; junction bases outside the gene matches: 2. This CDR3 reads CASRTGGETQYF. In DNA, the CDR3 is TGTGCCAGCAGAACGGGAGGGGAGACCCAGTACTTC.